The 16 T cell receptor beta chains below all came from one sample that was sequenced in a study of cytomegalovirus exposure and HLA in healthy donors. The PCR was carried out with 60 Vbeta primers and 13 Jbeta primers. The method was immunoSEQ multiplex PCR; TCRdb's version includes in-frame clones alone and lacks a portion of them. The data hold approximately 52,000 clones, with roughly 71% observed a single time. Sequences were obtained from PBMCs. These receptors all stem from a man in his forties in good health and CMV-seropositive.

This chain uses TRBV25-1 with TRBJ1-1; possible D gene TRBD1, 6 bases. Germline CDR1 is MGHDK and CDR2 is SYGVNS. The V and J ends lost 5 bases and 5 bases respectively, with 15 bases between them. The CDR3 is 14 amino acids. The CDR3 coding sequence is TGTGCCAGCAGTTGGGATGCAGGGGAGACTGAAGCTTTCTTT. It is translated as CASSWDAGETEAFF. The full variable domain, in which reference TRBV25-1 and TRBJ1-1 provide the parts outside the CDR3, is EADIYQTPRYLVIGTGKKITLECSQTMGHDKMYWYQQDPGMELHLIHYSYGVNSTEKGDLSSESTVSRIRTEHFPLTLESARPSHTSQYLCASSWDAGETEAFFGQGTRLTVV.

This chain connects TRBV29-1 to TRBJ2-5; D is unclear. V was pared by 3 bases and J by 4 bases, with 3 bases between. Germline CDR1 reads SQVTM; CDR2 reads ANQGSEA. This CDR3 is built from 10 residues. The CDR3, as DNA: TGCAGCGTTGACTTAGAGACCCAGTACTTC. It translates to CSVDLETQYF. The variable domain in full, with the rest retrieved from reference TRBV29-1 and TRBJ2-5, is SAVISQKPSRDICQRGTSLTIQCQVDSQVTMMFWYRQQPGQSLTLIATANQGSEATYESGFVIDKFPISRPNLTFSTLTVSNMSPEDSSIYLCSVDLETQYFGPGTRLLVL.

This rearrangement joins TRBV27 to TRBJ1-2, with D possibly TRBD1 on 5 matching bases. Trimming left V 2 bases short and J 3 bases short, with 16 bases between. Germline V gene data show CDR1 as MNHEY and CDR2 as SMNVEV (reference sequence). This CDR3 region has 16 residues. The CDR3 spells CASSLARDNPYYGYTF. The DNA for the CDR3 is TGTGCCAGCAGTTTAGCCAGGGATAACCCGTACTATGGCTACACCTTC.

The chain joins TRBV7-2 to TRBJ2-7; D gene unclear. The CDR3 loop spans 15 amino acids. Germline CDR1 reads SGHTA; CDR2 reads FQGNSA. Trimming removed 3 bases from V and 6 bases from J, with 18 bases in between. The CDR3 sequence: CASSFNPVGNREQYF. The CDR3, as DNA: TGTGCCAGCAGCTTCAACCCCGTGGGCAACCGCGAGCAGTACTTC.

The gene calls are TRBV11-1 and TRBJ2-7, with TRBD2 identical over 9 bases. Germline V gene sequence: CDR1 SGHAT, CDR2 FQDESV (reference sequence). V was pared by 3 bases and J by 2 bases, with 8 bases of the junction left unmatched. The CDR3 runs to 16 residues. The CDR3 nucleotides are TGTGCCAGCAGCTTTCGGGCTAGCGGGGAACCCTACGAGCAGTACTTC. Amino acid sequence: CASSFRASGEPYEQYF.

The rearrangement uses TRBV27 and TRBJ2-7, with 11 bases lining up with TRBD1. V dropped 4 bases and J dropped 4; count of bases not matched to a gene: 3. CDR1 is MNHEY and CDR2 is SMNVEV in the germline V gene (reference sequence). The CDR3 extends over 14 amino acids. CDR3 DNA: TGTGCCAGCAGTTATCGGGACAGGGGGTACGAGCAGTACTTC. It encodes CASSYRDRGYEQYF.

This clone was counted once. V and J are TRBV29-1 and TRBJ2-1; no definite D call. The V gene's germline CDR1 is SQVTM and CDR2 ANQGSEA. Trimming cost V 3 bases and J 6 bases, with 9 bases left between them. The CDR3 totals 12 residues. This CDR3 is CSVDLVLNEQFF. For the CDR3, the DNA is TGCAGCGTTGACCTAGTCCTCAATGAGCAGTTCTTC.

The chain couples TRBV5-1 to TRBJ1-5; 7 bases are shared with TRBD1. The CDR3 spans 16 residues. CDR1 SGHRS and CDR2 YFSETQ come from the germline V gene. J was trimmed by 6 bases and V by 4 bases; bases with no gene match: 13. The CDR3 DNA is TGCGCCAGCAGCGCGGCGGGCCAGGGGGGTGGTCAGCCCCAGCATTTT. This encodes CASSAAGQGGGQPQHF.

The genes are TRBV7-9 and TRBJ1-5; a weak D match, TRBD1 (5 bases). V was clipped by 5 bases and J by 1 base, with 12 bases between them. The CDR3 length is 15 residues. Germline CDR1 reads SEHNR; CDR2 reads FQNEAQ (reference sequence). The CDR3 DNA reads TGTGCCAGCAGCATTGGGGCGGGGAGCAATCAGCCCCAGCATTTT. It is translated as CASSIGAGSNQPQHF.

This clone was seen a single time. This chain uses TRBV7-3 with TRBJ2-7; 7 bases align to TRBD1. With 8 bases clipped from V and 7 bases from J, the junction kept 11 bases outside the gene matches. This CDR3 is built from 13 residues. The germline CDR1 and CDR2 sequences are SGHTA and FQGTGA. The CDR3 loop is CASGMTGNSEQYF. The CDR3 nucleotides read TGTGCCAGCGGAATGACAGGGAACAGTGAGCAGTACTTC.

The chain recombines TRBV7-2 with TRBJ2-5, with 8 bases lining up with TRBD2. The CDR3 is 15 amino acids. From germline, CDR1 is SGHTA and CDR2 FQGNSA. The V segment lost 5 bases and the J segment 1 base; nucleotides outside the gene matches: 6. The CDR3 region is CASSRAGGGQETQYF. CDR3 sequence (DNA): TGTGCCAGCAGCCGTGCCGGGGGGGGCCAAGAGACCCAGTACTTC. Filled out from reference TRBV7-2 and TRBJ2-5, the complete variable domain reads GAGVSQSPSNKVTEKGKDVELRCDPISGHTALYWYRQSLGQGLEFLIYFQGNSAPDKSGLPSDRFSAERTGGSVSTLTIQRTQQEDSAVYLCASSRAGGGQETQYFGPGTRLLVL.

The V and J genes are TRBV25-1 and TRBJ1-1; TRBD1 matches 7 bases. Germline V gene data show CDR1 as MGHDK and CDR2 as SYGVNS. This CDR3 is 15 amino acids long. Trimming cost V 3 bases and J 1 base; bases outside gene matches: 5. The CDR3 DNA sequence: TGTGCCAGCAGTGATATGAGACAGGGGAACACTGAAGCTTTCTTT. Amino acids: CASSDMRQGNTEAFF.

The rearrangement joins TRBV12-5 to TRBJ2-5; tentatively, D is TRBD1 (6 bases). Between the trimmed V and J ends, which lost 4 bases and 3 bases, there was a span of 6 bases. The CDR3 runs to 12 residues. CDR1 and CDR2 (germline): LGHNT, FRNRAP. The CDR3 region has the DNA TGTGCTAGTGGTTCAGGGGAAGAGACCCAGTACTTC. Translating it yields CASGSGEETQYF.

V and J are TRBV30 and TRBJ2-3, with 9 nucleotides matching TRBD2. Looked up from germline, CDR1 is GTSNPN and CDR2 is SVGIG (reference sequence). The CDR3 length is 15 residues. V gave up 2 bases and J gave up 2 bases; unmatched junction bases: 5. The CDR3 reads CAWSSSGAFTDTQYF. The CDR3 DNA is TGTGCCTGGAGTTCTAGCGGGGCCTTCACAGATACGCAGTATTTT.

The chain has TRBV6-5 and TRBJ1-3; D may be TRBD1 (6 bases). V was clipped by 6 bases and J by 4 bases, with 13 bases between them. Germline V gives CDR1 MNHEY, CDR2 SVGAGI. CDR3 length: 14 amino acids. The CDR3 coding sequence is TGTGCCAGCAGGATAACAGGGCCCGGAAACACCATATATTTT. Translated, it gives CASRITGPGNTIYF.

The chain joins TRBV11-2 to TRBJ1-4; 7 bases fit TRBD1. Germline CDR1 is SGHAT and CDR2 is FQNNGV. V shed 1 base and J 14 bases; nucleotides not matched to a gene: 10. CDR3 size: 14 residues. In DNA form, the CDR3 reads TGTGCCAGCAGCTTAGGGGGGACAGCGGGTGGGCTGTTTTTT. Protein: CASSLGGTAGGLFF.